A selection of T cell receptor beta chains follows, all from one sample in a study of blood T cell repertoires in COVID-19. TCRdb's table, derived via immunoSEQ multiplex PCR, lists solely in-frame clones and lacks some. The repertoire holds around 52,000 clones, about four fifths seen once, with approximately 20% in the top ten. Sequenced: peripheral blood. These receptors all stem from a woman aged 55-70 years with acute or convalescent COVID-19. Both conserved end residues are part of each CDR3. D genes are given only for firm matches. Where a row states a size, it is once, few, many or the class of an expanded clone; other rows omit it.

v_call: TRBV6-5; j_call: TRBJ1-5; clone_size: NA; d_call: TRBD1; cdr3_aa: CASRNRGVGNQPQHF; cdr3_nt: TGTGCCAGCAGAAACAGGGGAGTTGGCAATCAGCCCCAGCATTTT
v_call: TRBV5-1; j_call: TRBJ1-4; clone_size: NA; d_call: TRBD1; cdr3_aa: CASSRSGTGGEKLFF; cdr3_nt: TGCGCCAGCAGCCGTTCCGGGACAGGGGGGGAAAAACTGTTTTTT
v_call: TRBV6-5; j_call: TRBJ2-2; clone_size: NA; d_call: TRBD1; cdr3_aa: CASRDRAGTGELFF; cdr3_nt: TGTGCCAGCCGAGACAGGGCGGGCACCGGGGAGCTGTTTTTT
v_call: TRBV7-2; j_call: TRBJ2-3; clone_size: NA; d_call: TRBD2; cdr3_aa: CASSLGLAGTDTQYF; cdr3_nt: TGTGCCAGCAGCTTAGGACTAGCGGGCACAGATACGCAGTATTTT
v_call: TRBV3-1/TRBV3-2; j_call: TRBJ1-1; clone_size: NA; d_call: NA; cdr3_aa: CASSQDWGSEAFF; cdr3_nt: TGTGCCAGCAGCCAAGATTGGGGCAGTGAAGCTTTCTTT
v_call: TRBV7-3; j_call: TRBJ1-2; clone_size: NA; d_call: NA; cdr3_aa: CASAAVPTNYYGYTF; cdr3_nt: TGTGCCAGCGCCGCCGTCCCGACTAATTACTATGGCTACACCTTC
v_call: TRBV19; j_call: TRBJ1-1; clone_size: NA; d_call: TRBD1; cdr3_aa: CASRMTSTGVGMAFF; cdr3_nt: TGTGCCAGTAGAATGACTTCGACAGGGGTAGGCATGGCTTTCTTT
v_call: TRBV7-2; j_call: TRBJ1-1; clone_size: NA; d_call: NA; cdr3_aa: CASSNLNTEAFF; cdr3_nt: TGTGCCAGCAGCAACTTGAACACTGAAGCTTTCTTT
v_call: TRBV6-5; j_call: TRBJ1-3; clone_size: NA; d_call: TRBD1; cdr3_aa: CASSYTDRGNTIYF; cdr3_nt: TGTGCCAGCAGTTACACGGACAGGGGAAACACCATATATTTT
v_call: TRBV5-1; j_call: TRBJ2-7; clone_size: NA; d_call: NA; cdr3_aa: CASSLTISGGEQYF; cdr3_nt: TGCGCCAGCAGCTTGACGATCTCCGGGGGCGAGCAGTACTTC
v_call: TRBV7-2; j_call: TRBJ1-2; clone_size: NA; d_call: TRBD1; cdr3_aa: CASSNKGGTGRYGYTF; cdr3_nt: TGTGCCAGCAGCAATAAGGGAGGGACAGGGCGGTATGGCTACACCTTC
v_call: TRBV27; j_call: TRBJ2-1; clone_size: NA; d_call: NA; cdr3_aa: CASTSYGENEQFF; cdr3_nt: TGTGCCAGCACCTCGTATGGGGAGAATGAGCAGTTCTTC
v_call: TRBV19; j_call: TRBJ1-5; clone_size: NA; d_call: NA; cdr3_aa: CASSQRGGPQHF; cdr3_nt: TGTGCCAGTAGTCAGAGGGGGGGGCCCCAGCATTTT
v_call: TRBV6-6; j_call: TRBJ1-2; clone_size: NA; d_call: TRBD1; cdr3_aa: CASSPSGTGVFSKVYGYTF; cdr3_nt: TGTGCCAGCAGTCCAAGTGGGACAGGGGTTTTTTCGAAGGTCTATGGCTACACCTTC
v_call: TRBV28; j_call: TRBJ2-1; clone_size: NA; d_call: TRBD2; cdr3_aa: CASRPLLAGWSSYNEQFF; cdr3_nt: TGTGCCAGCAGACCCCTCCTAGCGGGGTGGAGCTCCTACAATGAGCAGTTCTTC
v_call: TRBV3-1/TRBV3-2; j_call: TRBJ1-2; clone_size: NA; d_call: TRBD1; cdr3_aa: CASSLRIQTGGGYTF; cdr3_nt: TGTGCCAGCAGCCTCCGTATTCAGACAGGGGGTGGCTACACCTTC
v_call: TRBV27; j_call: TRBJ1-2; clone_size: NA; d_call: TRBD1; cdr3_aa: CASREQGAGGYTF; cdr3_nt: TGTGCCAGCCGGGAACAGGGGGCAGGTGGCTACACCTTC
v_call: TRBV3-1/TRBV3-2; j_call: TRBJ2-7; clone_size: NA; d_call: TRBD1; cdr3_aa: CASSQDRGLYF; cdr3_nt: TGTGCCAGCAGCCAGGACAGGGGTCTGTACTTC
v_call: TRBV6-2/TRBV6-3; j_call: TRBJ2-1; clone_size: NA; d_call: NA; cdr3_aa: CASSYSNRHEQFF; cdr3_nt: TGTGCCAGCAGTTACTCGAACAGGCATGAGCAGTTCTTC
v_call: TRBV10-2; j_call: TRBJ2-3; clone_size: NA; d_call: NA; cdr3_aa: CASGGAGDTQYF; cdr3_nt: TGCGCCAGCGGGGGGGCCGGGGATACGCAGTATTTT
v_call: TRBV11-2; j_call: TRBJ2-2; clone_size: NA; d_call: NA; cdr3_aa: CASSSVSSPGELFF; cdr3_nt: TGTGCCAGCAGCTCTGTGTCAAGCCCCGGGGAGCTGTTTTTT
v_call: TRBV18; j_call: TRBJ1-2; clone_size: few; d_call: NA; cdr3_aa: CASSPARPLGGYGYTF; cdr3_nt: TGTGCCAGCTCACCGGCTCGACCGTTGGGGGGCTATGGCTACACCTTC
v_call: TRBV5-1; j_call: TRBJ1-2; clone_size: once; d_call: TRBD1; cdr3_aa: CASSGTVYGYTF; cdr3_nt: TGCGCCAGCAGCGGGACAGTCTATGGCTACACCTTC
v_call: TRBV10-2; j_call: TRBJ1-1; clone_size: few; d_call: TRBD1; cdr3_aa: CASSDSQGAGAFF; cdr3_nt: TGCGCCAGCAGTGACTCCCAGGGGGCAGGAGCTTTCTTT
v_call: TRBV7-2; j_call: TRBJ1-5; clone_size: few; d_call: NA; cdr3_aa: CASSARGFSNQPQHF; cdr3_nt: TGTGCCAGCAGCGCCCGAGGATTTAGCAATCAGCCCCAGCATTTT
v_call: TRBV11-2; j_call: TRBJ2-2; clone_size: NA; d_call: TRBD2; cdr3_aa: CASSRAGTNTGELFF; cdr3_nt: TGTGCCAGCAGCCGAGCGGGGACGAACACCGGGGAGCTGTTTTTT
v_call: TRBV6-5; j_call: TRBJ2-5; clone_size: once; d_call: NA; cdr3_aa: CASNLGLLYQETQYF; cdr3_nt: TGTGCCAGCAACCTAGGACTCCTGTACCAAGAGACCCAGTACTTC
v_call: TRBV19; j_call: TRBJ1-2; clone_size: NA; d_call: TRBD1; cdr3_aa: CASRDRVGYTF; cdr3_nt: TGTGCCAGTAGAGACAGGGTGGGCTACACCTTC
v_call: TRBV29-1; j_call: TRBJ2-5; clone_size: NA; d_call: TRBD1; cdr3_aa: CSGKTGVETQYF; cdr3_nt: TGCAGCGGGAAGACAGGGGTAGAGACCCAGTACTTC
v_call: TRBV7-2; j_call: TRBJ1-2; clone_size: few; d_call: TRBD1; cdr3_aa: CASSLRGQGDGYTF; cdr3_nt: TGTGCCAGCAGCTTAAGGGGACAGGGGGACGGCTACACCTTC
v_call: TRBV6-1; j_call: TRBJ1-5; clone_size: few; d_call: NA; cdr3_aa: CASSEGGGDNQPQHF; cdr3_nt: TGTGCCAGCAGTGAAGGGGGCGGGGACAATCAGCCCCAGCATTTT
v_call: TRBV19; j_call: TRBJ2-7; clone_size: NA; d_call: TRBD1; cdr3_aa: CASSPQGYEQYF; cdr3_nt: TGTGCCAGTAGCCCACAGGGGTACGAGCAGTACTTC
v_call: TRBV5-1; j_call: TRBJ2-1; clone_size: NA; d_call: NA; cdr3_aa: CASSLISLRYNEQFF; cdr3_nt: TGCGCCAGCAGCTTGATCTCCCTCAGATACAATGAGCAGTTCTTC
v_call: TRBV10-3; j_call: TRBJ1-1; clone_size: NA; d_call: NA; cdr3_aa: CASIDYVNTEAFF; cdr3_nt: TGTGCCTCCATAGACTATGTGAACACTGAAGCTTTCTTT
v_call: TRBV2; j_call: TRBJ2-7; clone_size: NA; d_call: TRBD1; cdr3_aa: CASRKDRGRVDEQYF; cdr3_nt: TGTGCCAGCAGGAAAGACAGGGGGCGCGTCGACGAGCAGTACTTC
v_call: TRBV6-1; j_call: TRBJ1-2; clone_size: NA; d_call: NA; cdr3_aa: CASRRQESDGYTF; cdr3_nt: TGTGCCAGCAGGAGACAGGAATCAGATGGCTACACCTTC